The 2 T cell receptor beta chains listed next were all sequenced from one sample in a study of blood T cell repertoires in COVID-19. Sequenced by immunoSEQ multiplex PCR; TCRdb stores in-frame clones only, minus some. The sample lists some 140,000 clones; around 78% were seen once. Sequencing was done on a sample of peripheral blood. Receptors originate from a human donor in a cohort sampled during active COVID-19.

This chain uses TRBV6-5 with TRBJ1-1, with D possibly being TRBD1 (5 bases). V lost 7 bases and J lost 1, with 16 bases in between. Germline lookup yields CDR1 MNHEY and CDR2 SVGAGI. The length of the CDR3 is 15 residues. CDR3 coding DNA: TGTGCCAGCACCGCTAGCGGGGCAGGGAACACTGAAGCTTTCTTT. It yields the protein CASTASGAGNTEAFF.

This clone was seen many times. The CDR3: CAWSVEAGLGYTF. CDR3 coding DNA: TGTGCCTGGAGTGTAGAGGCGGGCCTGGGCTACACCTTC. The V call is TRBV30, the J call TRBJ1-2; D gene ambiguous. CDR3 length equals 13 residues. V was shortened by 0 bases and J by 8 bases, with 13 bases between the two germline ends. In germline, CDR1 is GTSNPN, CDR2 SVGIG (reference sequence).